Included here is one T cell receptor (beta chain) sequence, with context. What it binds is not known. These data come from a study of cytomegalovirus exposure and HLA in healthy donors. Each of the donors was a healthy bone marrow donor. The PCR contained 60 Vbeta and 13 Jbeta primers. Assay: immunoSEQ multiplex PCR; the TCRdb copy retains only in-frame clones and omits some. Found here are 150,000 to 200,000 clones, roughly 84% of them singletons; the top ten hold more than 2%. Notes on the study in general: Later genetic work tied a missense DCLRE1C variant to beta-chain V and J trimming. Reportedly, cytomegalovirus status was diagnosed with high sensitivity and specificity.

The TCR originated in a man aged 18 to 35 in good health and CMV-seropositive. Sequenced input: PBMCs.

The CDR3 DNA reads as TGTGCCAGCAGCCCCAGGGACAGGGTATGGTCACCCCTCCACTTT. It codes for CASSPRDRVWSPLHF. The chain is built from TRBV9 and TRBJ1-6; 9 bases line up with TRBD1. This CDR3 is 15 amino acids long. V gave up 4 bases and J gave up 10 bases; unmatched junction bases: 9. In germline, CDR1 is SGDLS, CDR2 YYNGEE. The whole variable domain, remainder taken from reference TRBV9 and TRBJ1-6, is DSGVTQTPKHLITATGQRVTLRCSPRSGDLSVYWYQQSLDQGLQFLIQYYNGEERAKGNILERFSAQQFPDLHSELNLSSLELGDSALYFCASSPRDRVWSPLHFGNGTRLTVT.